This record covers a single TCR beta chain. The antigen is undetermined. With 32 V and 13 J primers, multiplex PCR amplified the TCR beta CDR3. TCRdb reanalysed the multiplex PCR reads using MiXCR and keeps one entry per CDR3 protein. Of around 3,400 distinct CDR3 sequences detected, about 50% appear once; the ten largest clones hold approximately 12%. This sample was included in a study of immune heterogeneity within non-small cell lung tumors. Study-wide results and limits: With local tumor mutational burden, local T-cell clonality showed a moderate but significant correlation (R around 0.37).

Trimming left V 5 bases short and J 4 bases short, with 22 bases between. Germline loops: CDR1 MNHEY, CDR2 SMNVEV (reference sequence). CDR3 size: 17 residues. For each sample, template was about 600 ng of bulk tumor genomic DNA. From each primary tumor, several far-apart biopsies were obtained during surgery. Enrolled patients presented with newly diagnosed, previously untreated non-small cell lung cancer and underwent curative surgery. The chain joins TRBV27 to TRBJ2-3; possible D gene TRBD2, 5 bases. The source is a man aged 60 to 75 with non-small cell lung cancer. Sequenced material: lung tumor tissue. The CDR3: CASSPRGNLPKPDTQYF. CDR3 coding DNA: TGTGCCAGCAGTCCCCGAGGGAACCTCCCAAAACCAGATACGCAGTATTTT.